The rows below give T cell receptor beta chains drawn from one sample of a study of cytomegalovirus exposure and HLA in healthy donors. The table came from immunoSEQ multiplex PCR; TCRdb's copy has only in-frame clones and leaves some out. The sample gives 150,000 to 200,000 clones, approximately 80% of which show up once; about 4.5% is in the top ten. Specimen: PBMCs. These receptors were obtained from a man aged 40-49 years in good health and CMV-seronegative. CDR3s include the opening cysteine and the closing phenylalanine or tryptophan. Each record gives: J gene, D gene, clone size, V gene, CDR3 protein, CDR3 DNA. D genes are given only for firm matches. The listing skips clone size in some rows; elsewhere it reads once, few, many or a size class.

J: TRBJ1-5; D: TRBD1; size: .; V: TRBV9; CDR3: CASSVTGVLNQPQHF; DNA: TGTGCCAGCAGCGTCACAGGGGTCCTAAATCAGCCCCAGCATTTT
J: TRBJ1-4; D: .; size: .; V: TRBV27; CDR3: CASSFTGTKGKLFF; DNA: TGTGCCAGCAGTTTCACAGGGACAAAGGGAAAACTGTTTTTT
J: TRBJ1-2; D: .; size: .; V: TRBV7-7; CDR3: CASSLAGVKPNYGYTF; DNA: TGTGCTAGCAGCTTAGCCGGGGTCAAGCCTAACTATGGCTACACCTTC
J: TRBJ1-3; D: .; size: few; V: TRBV30; CDR3: CAWSRETPGNTIYF; DNA: TGTGCCTGGAGTCGGGAGACCCCTGGAAACACCATATATTTT
J: TRBJ2-3; D: TRBD2; size: .; V: TRBV2; CDR3: CASMVLGGGLEDTQYF; DNA: TGTGCCAGCATGGTTCTTGGCGGGGGGCTTGAAGATACGCAGTATTTT
J: TRBJ1-5; D: .; size: .; V: TRBV5-5; CDR3: CASSPSTGTNQPQHF; DNA: TGTGCCAGCAGCCCCTCTACAGGGACCAATCAGCCCCAGCATTTT
J: TRBJ2-7; D: .; size: .; V: TRBV14; CDR3: CASSQAWEAYEQYF; DNA: TGTGCCAGCAGCCAAGCCTGGGAGGCCTACGAGCAGTACTTC
J: TRBJ2-7; D: .; size: once; V: TRBV20-1; CDR3: CSAGGEYEQYF; DNA: TGCAGTGCAGGAGGGGAATACGAGCAGTACTTC
J: TRBJ2-3; D: TRBD2; size: .; V: TRBV2; CDR3: CASRGSSGGTDTQYF; DNA: TGTGCCAGCAGGGGGAGTAGCGGGGGGACAGATACGCAGTATTTT
J: TRBJ1-5; D: TRBD1; size: .; V: TRBV27; CDR3: CASSQQGASNQPQHF; DNA: TGTGCCAGCAGCCAACAGGGGGCTAGCAATCAGCCCCAGCATTTT
J: TRBJ2-2; D: .; size: .; V: TRBV5-1; CDR3: CASSRTVNTGELFF; DNA: TGCGCCAGCAGCCGGACAGTTAACACCGGGGAGCTGTTTTTT
J: TRBJ2-5; D: TRBD1; size: few; V: TRBV7-9; CDR3: CASSGDSRQTQYF; DNA: TGTGCCAGCAGCGGGGACAGCAGACAGACCCAGTACTTC
J: TRBJ2-7; D: TRBD1; size: .; V: TRBV14; CDR3: CASSPTGAYEQYF; DNA: TGTGCCAGCAGCCCAACAGGGGCCTACGAGCAGTACTTC
J: TRBJ2-6; D: .; size: .; V: TRBV5-1; CDR3: CASSSEGGPGANVLTF; DNA: TGCGCCAGCAGCTCTGAGGGGGGGCCTGGGGCCAACGTCCTGACTTTC
J: TRBJ2-3; D: .; size: once; V: TRBV10-3; CDR3: CAISLSTDTQYF; DNA: TGTGCCATCAGCCTTAGCACAGATACGCAGTATTTT
J: TRBJ2-2; D: TRBD2; size: .; V: TRBV10-3; CDR3: CAIGDYSVGTGELFF; DNA: TGTGCCATTGGGGACTACTCGGTTGGGACCGGGGAGCTGTTTTTT
J: TRBJ1-6; D: TRBD1; size: .; V: TRBV5-1; CDR3: CASSTRQGAHSPLHF; DNA: TGCGCCAGCAGCACCAGACAGGGGGCTCACTCACCCCTCCACTTT
J: TRBJ1-3; D: .; size: .; V: TRBV28; CDR3: CASDGISGNTIYF; DNA: TGTGCCAGCGACGGGATCTCTGGAAACACCATATATTTT
J: TRBJ2-3; D: TRBD1; size: .; V: TRBV7-9; CDR3: CASSFGQGARDTQYF; DNA: TGTGCCAGCAGTTTCGGACAGGGGGCCCGAGATACGCAGTATTTT
J: TRBJ1-1; D: TRBD1; size: .; V: TRBV7-9; CDR3: CASIETRDRGMATEAFF; DNA: TGTGCCAGCATCGAAACCCGGGACAGGGGGATGGCCACTGAAGCTTTCTTT
J: TRBJ2-1; D: .; size: .; V: TRBV29-1; CDR3: CSVEGRSSYNEQFF; DNA: TGCAGCGTTGAAGGCCGGAGCTCCTACAATGAGCAGTTCTTC
J: TRBJ1-1; D: TRBD1; size: .; V: TRBV18; CDR3: CASSLGQLNTEAFF; DNA: TGTGCCAGCTCACTGGGACAGTTAAACACTGAAGCTTTCTTT
J: TRBJ1-6; D: TRBD1; size: few; V: TRBV5-6; CDR3: CASSSRTGYHSPLHF; DNA: TGTGCCAGCAGCTCCCGGACAGGGTATCATTCACCCCTCCACTTT
J: TRBJ1-5; D: TRBD1; size: .; V: TRBV7-8; CDR3: CASSLSAQGRQPQHF; DNA: TGTGCCAGCAGCTTATCGGCACAGGGGCGACAGCCCCAGCATTTT
J: TRBJ2-7; D: .; size: few; V: TRBV19; CDR3: CASSIGAFPDALGQYF; DNA: TGTGCCAGTAGTATAGGGGCCTTTCCCGACGCACTCGGGCAGTACTTC
J: TRBJ2-7; D: .; size: .; V: TRBV6-5; CDR3: CASSYSEEGTYEQYF; DNA: TGTGCCAGCAGTTACTCTGAGGAGGGGACCTACGAGCAGTACTTC
J: TRBJ2-1; D: .; size: .; V: TRBV10-3; CDR3: CAISSGYEQFF; DNA: TGTGCCATCAGTTCAGGGTATGAGCAGTTCTTC
J: TRBJ1-6; D: .; size: .; V: TRBV10-3; CDR3: CAISVGGVGNSPLHF; DNA: TGTGCCATCAGTGTGGGAGGGGTGGGTAATTCACCCCTCCACTTT
J: TRBJ2-2; D: TRBD1; size: .; V: TRBV6-5; CDR3: CASTNKQGYGELFF; DNA: TGTGCCAGCACCAACAAACAGGGGTACGGGGAGCTGTTTTTT
J: TRBJ1-2; D: .; size: .; V: TRBV7-9; CDR3: CASTDSSYGYTF; DNA: TGTGCCAGCACCGACAGTTCTTATGGCTACACCTTC